This T cell receptor beta chain was sequenced in a study of T cells after yellow fever vaccination. Whole-study context: The SMART-Seq v4 Ultra Low Input method served to prepare the low-cell-number fractions. Points from the study as a whole: There was a possibility that FACS-sorted repertoires contained abundant clonotypes contaminating from the bulk population.

5'RACE template switching generated TCR cDNA, adding a universal primer site and UMIs. TCRdb independently ran MiXCR on the 5' RACE reads; one entry per CDR3 protein. There are 25,000 to 30,000 distinct CDR3 sequences in the sample; 6% to 8% occur only once, and 20% to 25% lies in the top ten. In this sample, this clonotype turned up many times. Sequenced here: PBMCs, either bulk or a sorted T-cell subset (CD4+, CD8+, memory, or dextramer-sorted; not recorded which), sampled on the day of the yellow fever booster vaccination. The TCR sequence derives from a man aged 30 to 45 who received the YFV17D yellow fever vaccine.

The CDR3 region has the DNA TGTGCCAGCAGCACCTCGTACAGGGACTATGGCTACACCTTC. It is translated as CASSTSYRDYGYTF. The V and J genes are TRBV7-2 and TRBJ1-2; TRBD1 might be the D (6 bases). CDR1 and CDR2 from the germline V gene are SGHTA and FQGNSA. V gave up 5 bases and J gave up 3 bases, with 13 bases separating them. The CDR3 contains 14 residues.